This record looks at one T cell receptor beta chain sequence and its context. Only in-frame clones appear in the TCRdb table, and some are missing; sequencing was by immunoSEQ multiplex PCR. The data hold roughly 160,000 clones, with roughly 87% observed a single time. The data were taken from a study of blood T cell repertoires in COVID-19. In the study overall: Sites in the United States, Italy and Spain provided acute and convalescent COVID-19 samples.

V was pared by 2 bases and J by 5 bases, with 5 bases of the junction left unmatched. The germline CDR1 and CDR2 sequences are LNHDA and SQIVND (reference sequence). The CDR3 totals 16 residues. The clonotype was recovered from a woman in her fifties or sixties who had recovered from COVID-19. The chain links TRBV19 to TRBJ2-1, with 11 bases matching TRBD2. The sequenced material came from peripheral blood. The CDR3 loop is CASSILLAGGNNEQFF. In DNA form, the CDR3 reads TGTGCCAGTAGTATATTGCTAGCGGGGGGTAACAATGAGCAGTTCTTC.